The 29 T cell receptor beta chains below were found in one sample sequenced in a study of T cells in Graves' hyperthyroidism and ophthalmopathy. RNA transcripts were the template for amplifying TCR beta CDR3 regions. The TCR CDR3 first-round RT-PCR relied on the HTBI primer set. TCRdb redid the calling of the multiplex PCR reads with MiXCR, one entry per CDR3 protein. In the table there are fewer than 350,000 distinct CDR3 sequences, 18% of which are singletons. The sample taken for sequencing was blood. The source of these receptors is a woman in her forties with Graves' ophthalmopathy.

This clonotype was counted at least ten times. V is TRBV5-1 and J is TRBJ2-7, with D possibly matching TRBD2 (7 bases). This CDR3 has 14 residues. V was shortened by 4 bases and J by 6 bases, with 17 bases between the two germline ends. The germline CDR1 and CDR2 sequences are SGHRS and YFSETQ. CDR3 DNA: TGCGCCAGCAGCCGACCGACAGGCGGGGGCGAGCAGTACTTC. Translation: CASSRPTGGGEQYF. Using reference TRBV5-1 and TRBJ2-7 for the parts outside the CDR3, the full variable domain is KAGVTQTPRYLIKTRGQQVTLSCSPISGHRSVSWYQQTPGQGLQFLFEYFSETQRNKGNFPGRFSGRQFSNSRSEMNVSTLELGDSALYLCASSRPTGGGEQYFGPGTRLTVT.

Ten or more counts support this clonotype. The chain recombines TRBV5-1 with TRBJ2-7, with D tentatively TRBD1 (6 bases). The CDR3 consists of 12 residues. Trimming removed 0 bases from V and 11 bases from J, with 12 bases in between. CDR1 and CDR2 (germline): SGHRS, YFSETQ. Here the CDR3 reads CASSLDRDHKYF. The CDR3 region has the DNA TGCGCCAGCAGCTTGGACAGGGATCATAAGTACTTC.

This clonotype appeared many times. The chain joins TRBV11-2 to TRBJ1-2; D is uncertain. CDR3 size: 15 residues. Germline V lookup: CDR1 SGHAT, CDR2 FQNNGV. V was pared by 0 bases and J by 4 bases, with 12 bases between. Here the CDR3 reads CASSLEASAAYGYTF. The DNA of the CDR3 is TGTGCCAGCAGCTTAGAGGCTTCGGCAGCCTATGGCTACACCTTC.

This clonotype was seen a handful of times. CDR3 region: CASSIRAGPHNEQFF. CDR3 coding DNA: TGTGCCAGTAGTATAAGAGCGGGACCCCACAATGAGCAGTTCTTC. This chain connects TRBV19 to TRBJ2-1, with TRBD2 matching 7 bases. V shed 2 bases and J 5 bases; nucleotides not matched to a gene: 6. CDR3 length equals 15 residues. The germline gives CDR1 LNHDA, CDR2 SQIVND (reference sequence). Full variable domain (missing parts from reference TRBV19 and TRBJ2-1): DGGITQSPKYLFRKEGQNVTLSCEQNLNHDAMYWYRQDPGQGLRLIYYSQIVNDFQKGDIAEGYSVSREKKESFPLTVTSAQKNPTAFYLCASSIRAGPHNEQFFGPGTRLTVL.

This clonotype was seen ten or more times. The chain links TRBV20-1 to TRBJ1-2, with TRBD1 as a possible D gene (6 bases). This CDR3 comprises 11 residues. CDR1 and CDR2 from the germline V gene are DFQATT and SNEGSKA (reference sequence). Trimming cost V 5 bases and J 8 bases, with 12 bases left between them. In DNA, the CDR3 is TGCAGTGCTGAAAGGGGGGAAGGCTACACCTTC. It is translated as CSAERGEGYTF.

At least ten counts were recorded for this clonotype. CDR3 region: CASMTGPSGANVLTF. CDR3 sequence (DNA): TGTGCCAGCATGACAGGTCCCTCTGGGGCCAACGTCCTGACTTTC. The chain carries TRBV6-1 and TRBJ2-6; tentative D call: TRBD1 (6 bases). In germline, CDR1 is MNHNS, CDR2 SASEGT. There are 15 residues in the CDR3. Trimming took off 7 bases at V and 0 bases at J, with 10 bases between the two ends.

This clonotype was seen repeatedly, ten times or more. In DNA form, the CDR3 reads TGTGCTAGTGGTTTGTTAGGGGTCTCCTACGAGCAGTACTTC. The encoded protein is CASGLLGVSYEQYF. This chain connects TRBV12-5 to TRBJ2-7, with D possibly TRBD1 on 5 matching bases. The CDR3 runs 14 residues. Germline V gives CDR1 LGHNT, CDR2 FRNRAP. V dropped 2 bases and J dropped 0 bases, with 8 bases sitting between them.

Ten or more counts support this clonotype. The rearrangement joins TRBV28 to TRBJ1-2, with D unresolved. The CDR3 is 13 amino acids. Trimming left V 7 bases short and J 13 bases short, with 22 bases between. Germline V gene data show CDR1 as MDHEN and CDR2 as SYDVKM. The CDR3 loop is CASTHGGSSKPTF. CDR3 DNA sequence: TGTGCCAGCACCCACGGAGGGTCGAGCAAGCCCACCTTC.

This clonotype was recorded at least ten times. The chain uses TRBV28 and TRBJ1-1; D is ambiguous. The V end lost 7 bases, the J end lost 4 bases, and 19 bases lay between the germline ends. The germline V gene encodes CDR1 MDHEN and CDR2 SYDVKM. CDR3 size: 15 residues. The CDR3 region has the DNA TGTGCCAGCACCCCCGCCTGGGGTCCTGGCACTGAAGCTTTCTTT. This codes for CASTPAWGPGTEAFF.

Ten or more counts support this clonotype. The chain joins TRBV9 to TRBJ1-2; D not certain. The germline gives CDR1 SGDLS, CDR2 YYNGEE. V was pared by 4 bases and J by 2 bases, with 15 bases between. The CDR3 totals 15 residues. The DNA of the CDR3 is TGTGCCAGCAGCCAGACAACCAAGCCAAACTATGGCTACACCTTC. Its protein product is CASSQTTKPNYGYTF.

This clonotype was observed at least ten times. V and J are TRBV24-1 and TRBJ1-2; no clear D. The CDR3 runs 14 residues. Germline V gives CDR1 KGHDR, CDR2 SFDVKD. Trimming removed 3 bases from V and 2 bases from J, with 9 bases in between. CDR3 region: CATSDPASNYGYTF. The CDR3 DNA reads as TGTGCCACCAGTGATCCGGCCAGCAACTATGGCTACACCTTC.

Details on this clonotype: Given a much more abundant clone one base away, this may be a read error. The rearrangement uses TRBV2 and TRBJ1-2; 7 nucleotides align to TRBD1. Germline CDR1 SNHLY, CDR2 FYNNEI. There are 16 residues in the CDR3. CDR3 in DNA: TGTGCCATCAGTACATTACTACGACAGGGTCGAGGAGGCTACACCTTC. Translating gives CAISTLLRQGRGGYTF.

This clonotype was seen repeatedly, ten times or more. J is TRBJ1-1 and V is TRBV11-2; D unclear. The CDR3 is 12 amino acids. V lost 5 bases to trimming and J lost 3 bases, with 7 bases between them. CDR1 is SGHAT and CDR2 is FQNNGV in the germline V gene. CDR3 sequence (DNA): TGTGCCAGCAGCCCGCCATACACTGAAGCTTTCTTT. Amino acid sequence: CASSPPYTEAFF.

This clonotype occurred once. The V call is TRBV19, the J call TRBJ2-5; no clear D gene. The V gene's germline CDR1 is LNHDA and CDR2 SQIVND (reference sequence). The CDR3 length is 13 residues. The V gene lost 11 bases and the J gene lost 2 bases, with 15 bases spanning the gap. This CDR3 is CASKGWLQETQYF. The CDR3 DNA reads TGTGCCTCAAAGGGATGGCTTCAAGAGACCCAGTACTTC. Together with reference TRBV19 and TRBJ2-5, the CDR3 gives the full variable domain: DGGITQSPKYLFRKEGQNVTLSCEQNLNHDAMYWYRQDPGQGLRLIYYSQIVNDFQKGDIAEGYSVSREKKESFPLTVTSAQKNPTAFYLCASKGWLQETQYFGPGTRLLVL.

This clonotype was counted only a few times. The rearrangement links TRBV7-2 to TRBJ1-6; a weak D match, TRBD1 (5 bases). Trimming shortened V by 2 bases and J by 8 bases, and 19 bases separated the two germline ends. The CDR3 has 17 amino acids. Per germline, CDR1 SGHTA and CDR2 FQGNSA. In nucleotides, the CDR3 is TGTGCCAGCAGCTTAAAATCCGGGGCAGGGAGTTATTCACCCCTCCACTTT. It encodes CASSLKSGAGSYSPLHF.

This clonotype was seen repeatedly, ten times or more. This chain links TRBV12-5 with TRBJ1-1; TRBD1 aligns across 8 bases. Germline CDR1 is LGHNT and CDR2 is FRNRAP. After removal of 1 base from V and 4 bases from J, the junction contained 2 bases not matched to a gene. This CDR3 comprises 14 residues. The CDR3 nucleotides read TGTGCTAGTGGTTTGGGGACAGGGTCCACTGAAGCTTTCTTT. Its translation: CASGLGTGSTEAFF.

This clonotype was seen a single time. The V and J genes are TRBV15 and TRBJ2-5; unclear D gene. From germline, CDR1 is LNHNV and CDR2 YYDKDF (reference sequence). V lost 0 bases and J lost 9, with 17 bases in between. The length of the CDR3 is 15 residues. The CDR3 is CATSRDQGFGNPQYF. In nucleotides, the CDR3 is TGTGCCACCAGCAGAGATCAAGGCTTTGGGAATCCCCAGTACTTC.

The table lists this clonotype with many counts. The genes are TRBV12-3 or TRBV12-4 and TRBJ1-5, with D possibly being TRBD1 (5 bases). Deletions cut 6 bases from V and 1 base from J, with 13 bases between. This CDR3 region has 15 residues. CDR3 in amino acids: CASSRIGDSNQPQHF. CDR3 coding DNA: TGTGCCAGCAGCCGCATCGGGGACAGCAATCAGCCCCAGCATTTT.

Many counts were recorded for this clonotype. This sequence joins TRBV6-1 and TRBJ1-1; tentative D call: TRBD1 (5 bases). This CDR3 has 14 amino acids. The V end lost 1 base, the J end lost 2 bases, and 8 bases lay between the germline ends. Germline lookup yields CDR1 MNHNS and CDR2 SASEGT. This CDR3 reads CASSEGGVNTEAFF. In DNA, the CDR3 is TGTGCCAGCAGTGAAGGGGGGGTCAACACTGAAGCTTTCTTT.

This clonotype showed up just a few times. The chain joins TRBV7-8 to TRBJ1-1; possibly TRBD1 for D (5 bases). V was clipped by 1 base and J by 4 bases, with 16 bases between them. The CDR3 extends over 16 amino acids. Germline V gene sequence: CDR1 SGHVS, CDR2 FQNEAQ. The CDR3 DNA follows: TGTGCCAGCAGCTTAGTCTCGGGCAGGGTCGCCACTGAAGCTTTCTTT. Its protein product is CASSLVSGRVATEAFF.

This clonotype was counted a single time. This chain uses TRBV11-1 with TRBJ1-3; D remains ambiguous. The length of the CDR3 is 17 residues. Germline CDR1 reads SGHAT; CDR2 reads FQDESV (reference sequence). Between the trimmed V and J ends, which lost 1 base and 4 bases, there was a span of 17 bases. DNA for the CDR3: TGTGCCAGCAGCTTAGGGAGTGCGGTGTCGGCGGGAAACACCATATATTTT. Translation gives CASSLGSAVSAGNTIYF.

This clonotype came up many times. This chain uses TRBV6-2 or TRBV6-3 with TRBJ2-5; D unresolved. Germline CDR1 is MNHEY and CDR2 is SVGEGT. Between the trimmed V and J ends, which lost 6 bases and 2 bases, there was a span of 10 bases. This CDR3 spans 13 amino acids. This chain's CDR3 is CASRSLNQETQYF. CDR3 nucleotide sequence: TGTGCCAGCAGGTCATTAAATCAAGAGACCCAGTACTTC.

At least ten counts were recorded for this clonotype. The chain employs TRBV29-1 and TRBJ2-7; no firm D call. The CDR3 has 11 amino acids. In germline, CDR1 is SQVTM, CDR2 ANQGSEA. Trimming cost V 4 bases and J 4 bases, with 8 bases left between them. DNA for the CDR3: TGCAGCGTTGGCGTAGGGTACGAGCAGTACTTC. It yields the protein CSVGVGYEQYF.

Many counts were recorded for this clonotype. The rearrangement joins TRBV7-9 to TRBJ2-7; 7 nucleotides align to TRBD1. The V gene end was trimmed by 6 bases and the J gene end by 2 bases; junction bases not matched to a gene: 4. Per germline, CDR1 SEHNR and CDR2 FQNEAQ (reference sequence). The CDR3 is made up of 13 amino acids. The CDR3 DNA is TGTGCCAGCAGATTTCAGGGGGCCTACGAGCAGTACTTC. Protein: CASRFQGAYEQYF.

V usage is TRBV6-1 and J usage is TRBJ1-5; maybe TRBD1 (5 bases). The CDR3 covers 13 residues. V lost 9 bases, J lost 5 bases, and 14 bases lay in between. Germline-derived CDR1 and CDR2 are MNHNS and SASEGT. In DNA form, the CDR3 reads TGTGCCAGTAGTCGAGGGGAGGATCAGCCCCAGCATTTT. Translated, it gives CASSRGEDQPQHF.

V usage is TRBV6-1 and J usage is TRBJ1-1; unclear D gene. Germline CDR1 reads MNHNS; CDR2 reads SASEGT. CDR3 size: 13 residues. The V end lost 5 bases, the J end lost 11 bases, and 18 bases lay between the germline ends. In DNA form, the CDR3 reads TGTGCCAGCAGTACCATTAACACGGCAATGGCTTTCTTT. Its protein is CASSTINTAMAFF.

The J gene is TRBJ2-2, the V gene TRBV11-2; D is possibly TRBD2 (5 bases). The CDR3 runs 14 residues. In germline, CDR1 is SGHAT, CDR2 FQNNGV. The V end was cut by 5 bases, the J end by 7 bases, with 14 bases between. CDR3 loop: CASSLTRVGGELFF. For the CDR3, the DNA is TGTGCCAGCAGCCTTACGAGGGTGGGCGGGGAGCTGTTTTTT.

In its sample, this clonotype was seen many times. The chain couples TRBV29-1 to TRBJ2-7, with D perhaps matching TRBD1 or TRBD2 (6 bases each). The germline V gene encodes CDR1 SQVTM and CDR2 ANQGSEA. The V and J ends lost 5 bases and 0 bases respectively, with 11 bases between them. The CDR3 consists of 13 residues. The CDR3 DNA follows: TGCAGCGTTAAAGGGGGGAACTCCTACGAGCAGTACTTC. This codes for CSVKGGNSYEQYF.

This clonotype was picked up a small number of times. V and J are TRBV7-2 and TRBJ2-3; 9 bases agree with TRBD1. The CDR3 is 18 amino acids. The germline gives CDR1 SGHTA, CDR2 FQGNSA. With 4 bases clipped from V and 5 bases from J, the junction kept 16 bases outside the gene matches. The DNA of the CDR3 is TGTGCCAGCAGCTACGAGGAACAGGGGGCTGTTGGAAGAGATACGCAGTATTTT. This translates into CASSYEEQGAVGRDTQYF.